Included here is one T cell receptor beta chain sequence, with context. Many counts were recorded for this clonotype. Its antigen is still unknown. The sample holds no much larger clone one base away, and base qualities are not on file. This sample is drawn from a study of Graves' ophthalmopathy and Graves' hyperthyroidism (dated by TCRdb to the late 2010s). A note on the overall study: Peripheral blood was collected at initial diagnosis, prior to any treatment. The study used signatures of the TCR beta repertoire to tell Graves' ophthalmopathy apart from Graves' hyperthyroidism and to predict which patients would progress to ophthalmopathy. In total, over 130 blood samples were TCR-sequenced: approximately 42 ophthalmopathy, roughly 80 hyperthyroidism and roughly 17 hyperthyroidism-to-ophthalmopathy patients. To explore V-J signatures that separate ophthalmopathy from hyperthyroidism, a discovery set of 95 to 100 patients was enrolled, consisting of approximately 45 with ophthalmopathy and 57 with stable hyperthyroidism. An independent validation cohort was composed of 18 hyperthyroidism patients and about 17 patients who later progressed from hyperthyroidism to ophthalmopathy. In five or six hyperthyroidism patients, T-cell repertoires of thyroid tissue and blood were compared. After sampling, hyperthyroidism patients received methimazole starting at 30 mg daily, and ophthalmopathy patients received high-dose intravenous methylprednisolone.

Stable hyperthyroidism was defined as no progression to ophthalmopathy within 18 months of follow-up. The hyperthyroidism patients were 18 to 65 years old and newly diagnosed, with a disease duration of less than 2 months. Patients were excluded if they had other autoimmune diseases, uncontrolled infections, pregnancy or lactation. Clinical symptoms, serum thyroxine, TRAb, thyroid ultrasound and orbital computed tomography formed the basis of the diagnosis. Using Ficoll-Paque density gradient centrifugation, PBMCs were isolated from 9.5 to 10 ml of fresh peripheral blood. Total RNA was extracted with Trizol reagent and quality-checked on an Agilent 2100 Bioanalyzer. The study at large found these results: In validation, the model predicted ophthalmopathy progression with 70.59% sensitivity and around 72% specificity; roughly eleven predicted patients were CT-confirmed with GO in a median of around 6 months. Ophthalmopathy was separated from stable hyperthyroidism by the 13-signature model with about 88% sensitivity and less than 82% specificity in cross-validation and with 80%/75% in the test set. No statistical method was used to set the sample size in advance, and the investigators knew which group each participant was assigned to. Most expanded thyroid clonotypes with frequency above 0.001 were also detected in blood, suggesting blood repertoires may reflect the thyroid immune response.

Trimming removed 10 bases from V and 3 bases from J; the gene matches leave 9 bases unexplained. The CDR3, cysteine through phenylalanine, is 16 amino acids long. This entry keeps only the CDR3 DNA: 48 bases, framed from base 1. Taken from the germline V gene, the CDR1 and CDR2 loops are MNHEY and SVGEGT. For repertoire sequencing, TCR beta CDR3 regions were amplified from RNA transcripts. The first round was an RT-PCR using HTBI primers with the Qiagen OneStep RT-PCR kit, and this first round was followed by a second-round multiplex PCR, then size selection and purification. The libraries underwent paired-end sequencing with 100 bp reads on an Illumina HiSeq2000. The study's processing was this. Reads were processed with SOAPnuke, discarding reads with adapters, uncalled bases, mean Phred below 15, or no exact constant-primer or identifier match. COPE v1.2.5 was used to merge high-quality paired reads. Clonotypes were defined as unique nucleotide sequences and were aligned to IMGT TRB V, D and J references using MiTCR v1.1. Analysis was restricted to V-J combinations with a frequency above 0.0001, which covered 98% to 99.2% of repertoires. For each V-J combination, a TCR clonal expansion and chaos score was defined as F50 clonal expansion divided by the chaos observed in the TCRdist matrix. Features were reduced by Welch's t-statistics and random forest to approximately 13 V-J combinations, which fed a naive Bayes classifier. Thyroid-blood repertoire similarity was quantified with the Morisita-Horn index. TCRdb took the public reads, trimmed them with fastp at Q25, ran MiXCR for clone calling and kept in-frame beta chains. Here each entry gathers all rows of one CDR3 protein and keeps the most common genes and DNA. What appears here as the V and J calls and clone size reflects TCRdb's work, not the paper's. The sample data list roughly 350,000 distinct CDR3 sequences, and about 18% of these were observed just once. 2.4% of the sample comes from the top ten.

Recombination joined TRBV6-2 or TRBV6-3 with TRBJ2-5; 15 bases in the middle match TRBD2. Input material: peripheral blood. The sequence was obtained from an adult woman with stable Graves' hyperthyroidism. CDR3 region: CATGRTSGRAEETQYF. The nucleotide sequence reads TGTGCCACCGGAAGGACTAGCGGGAGGGCCGAAGAGACCCAGTACTTC.